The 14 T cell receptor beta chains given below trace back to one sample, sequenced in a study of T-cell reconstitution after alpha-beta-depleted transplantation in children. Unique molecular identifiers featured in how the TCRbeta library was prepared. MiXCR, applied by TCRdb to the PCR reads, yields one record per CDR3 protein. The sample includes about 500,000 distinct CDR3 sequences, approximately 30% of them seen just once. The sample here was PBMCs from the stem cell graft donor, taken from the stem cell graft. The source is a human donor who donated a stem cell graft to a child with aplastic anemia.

CDR3: CASSLGPGPDGPGELFF. The CDR3 DNA sequence: TGTGCCAGCAGTTTAGGTCCGGGCCCCGATGGTCCCGGGGAGCTGTTTTTT. The gene calls are TRBV27 and TRBJ2-2; D remains ambiguous. Germline-derived CDR1 and CDR2 are MNHEY and SMNVEV (reference sequence). The V end lost 2 bases, the J end lost 6 bases, and 19 bases lay between the germline ends. The CDR3 runs 17 residues.

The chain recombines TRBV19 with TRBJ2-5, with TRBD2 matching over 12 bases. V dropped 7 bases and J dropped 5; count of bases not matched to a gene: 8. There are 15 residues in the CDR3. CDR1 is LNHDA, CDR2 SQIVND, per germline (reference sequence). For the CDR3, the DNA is TGTGCCAGTACCAGGACTAGCGGGAAGTTGGAGACCCAGTACTTC. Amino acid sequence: CASTRTSGKLETQYF. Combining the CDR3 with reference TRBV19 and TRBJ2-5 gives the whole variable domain DGGITQSPKYLFRKEGQNVTLSCEQNLNHDAMYWYRQDPGQGLRLIYYSQIVNDFQKGDIAEGYSVSREKKESFPLTVTSAQKNPTAFYLCASTRTSGKLETQYFGPGTRLLVL.

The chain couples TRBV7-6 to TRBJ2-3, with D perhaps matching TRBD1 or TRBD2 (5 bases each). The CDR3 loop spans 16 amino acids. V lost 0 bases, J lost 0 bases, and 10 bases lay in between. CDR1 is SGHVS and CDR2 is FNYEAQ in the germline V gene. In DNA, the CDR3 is TGTGCCAGCAGCTTAGCGGTCGGGGCTAGCACAGATACGCAGTATTTT. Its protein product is CASSLAVGASTDTQYF.

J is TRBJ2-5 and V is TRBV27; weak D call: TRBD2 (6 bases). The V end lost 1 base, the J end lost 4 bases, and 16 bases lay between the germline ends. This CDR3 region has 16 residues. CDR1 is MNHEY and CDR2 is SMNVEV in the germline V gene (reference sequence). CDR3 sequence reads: CASSLFGGQTGETQYF. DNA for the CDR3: TGTGCCAGCAGTTTATTTGGAGGGCAGACGGGAGAGACCCAGTACTTC.

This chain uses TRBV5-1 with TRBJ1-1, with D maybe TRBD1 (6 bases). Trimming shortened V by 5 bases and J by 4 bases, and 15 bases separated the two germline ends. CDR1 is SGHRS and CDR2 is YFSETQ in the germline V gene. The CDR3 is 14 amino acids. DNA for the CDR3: TGCGCCAGCAGGGAGGGGGGCCCCTTCACTGAAGCTTTCTTT. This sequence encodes CASREGGPFTEAFF.

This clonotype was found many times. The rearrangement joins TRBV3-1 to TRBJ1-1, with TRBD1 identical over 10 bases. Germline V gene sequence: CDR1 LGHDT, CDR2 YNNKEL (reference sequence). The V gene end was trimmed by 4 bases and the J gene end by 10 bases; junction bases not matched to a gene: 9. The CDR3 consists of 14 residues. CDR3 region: CASSLRQGAQGAFF. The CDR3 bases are TGTGCCAGCAGCCTGAGACAGGGGGCTCAGGGAGCTTTCTTT.

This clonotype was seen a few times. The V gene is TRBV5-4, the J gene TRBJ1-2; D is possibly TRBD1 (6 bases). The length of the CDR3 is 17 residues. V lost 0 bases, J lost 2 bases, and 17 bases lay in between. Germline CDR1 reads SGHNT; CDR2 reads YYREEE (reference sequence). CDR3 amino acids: CASSLGGGAKGNYGYTF. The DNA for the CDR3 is TGTGCCAGCAGCTTGGGCGGGGGCGCAAAGGGCAACTATGGCTACACCTTC.

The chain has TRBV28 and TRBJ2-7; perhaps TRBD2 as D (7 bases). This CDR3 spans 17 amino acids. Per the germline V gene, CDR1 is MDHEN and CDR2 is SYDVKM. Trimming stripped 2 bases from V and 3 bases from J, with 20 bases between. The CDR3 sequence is CASSLSRGALGVYEQYF. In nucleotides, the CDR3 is TGTGCCAGCAGTTTAAGCCGGGGGGCACTAGGAGTCTACGAGCAGTACTTC.

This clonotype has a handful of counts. CDR3 in DNA: TGTGCCAGCAGCGCTGGACTAGCGGGAGGATCTGATACGCAGTATTTT. Protein: CASSAGLAGGSDTQYF. The V and J genes are TRBV7-2 and TRBJ2-3; TRBD2 matches at 14 bases. In germline, CDR1 is SGHTA, CDR2 FQGNSA. Unmatched junction bases numbered 7, after V lost 5 bases and J lost 6 bases. CDR3 size: 16 residues. The complete variable domain, with remaining parts taken from reference TRBV7-2 and TRBJ2-3, reads GAGVSQSPSNKVTEKGKDVELRCDPISGHTALYWYRQSLGQGLEFLIYFQGNSAPDKSGLPSDRFSAERTGGSVSTLTIQRTQQEDSAVYLCASSAGLAGGSDTQYFGPGTRLTVL.

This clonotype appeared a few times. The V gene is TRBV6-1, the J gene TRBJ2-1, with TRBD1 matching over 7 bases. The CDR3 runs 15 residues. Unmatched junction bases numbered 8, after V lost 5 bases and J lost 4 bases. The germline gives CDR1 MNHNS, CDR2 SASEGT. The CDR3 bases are TGTGCCAGCAGTAGGGGACAGAAAACATACAATGAGCAGTTCTTC. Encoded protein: CASSRGQKTYNEQFF.

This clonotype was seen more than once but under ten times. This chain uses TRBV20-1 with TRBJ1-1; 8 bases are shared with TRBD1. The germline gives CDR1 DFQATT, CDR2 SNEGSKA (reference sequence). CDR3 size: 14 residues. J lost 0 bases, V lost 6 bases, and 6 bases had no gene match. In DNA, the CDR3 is TGCAGTGCCAGGACAGGGCTAATGAACACTGAAGCTTTCTTT. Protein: CSARTGLMNTEAFF.

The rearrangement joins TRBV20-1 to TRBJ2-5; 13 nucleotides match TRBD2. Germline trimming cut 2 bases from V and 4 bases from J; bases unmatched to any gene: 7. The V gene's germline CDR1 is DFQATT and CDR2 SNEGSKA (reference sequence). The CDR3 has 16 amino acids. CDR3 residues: CSARRTSGRGGETQYF. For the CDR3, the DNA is TGCAGTGCTAGAAGGACTAGCGGGAGAGGTGGAGAGACCCAGTACTTC.

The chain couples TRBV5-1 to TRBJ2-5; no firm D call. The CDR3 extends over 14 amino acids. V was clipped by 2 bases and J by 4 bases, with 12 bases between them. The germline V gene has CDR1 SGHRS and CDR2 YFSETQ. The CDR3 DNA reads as TGCGCCAGCAGCTTTCAGGTTGCAGGAGAGACCCAGTACTTC. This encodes CASSFQVAGETQYF.

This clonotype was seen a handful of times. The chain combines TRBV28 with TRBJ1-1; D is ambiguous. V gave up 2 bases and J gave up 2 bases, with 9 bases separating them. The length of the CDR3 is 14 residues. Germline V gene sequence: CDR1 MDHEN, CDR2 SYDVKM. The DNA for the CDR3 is TGTGCCAGCAGTTTACCAGGCCTAAACACTGAAGCTTTCTTT. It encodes CASSLPGLNTEAFF.